The rows below give T cell receptor beta chains drawn from one sample of a study of Ad26.COV2.S vaccination and SARS-CoV-2 variants. Method: immunoSEQ multiplex PCR; TCRdb's copy keeps in-frame clones and lacks some. This sample has under 550,000 clones, with around 89% found just once. Sequenced material: peripheral blood, taken in a trial of Ad26.COV2.S vaccine versus placebo. The receptor source for this set is a person between 18 and 65 years old who received the Ad26.COV2.S COVID-19 vaccine or a placebo. The CDR3 runs from the conserved cysteine through the conserved F or W. D genes are given only for firm matches. Some rows mark clone size as missing; the rest say once, few, many or name a class of expanded clone.

J | D | V | size | CDR3 | DNA
TRBJ2-7 | . | TRBV5-6 | . | CASSLGTEQYF | TGTGCCAGCAGCTTGGGGACAGAGCAGTACTTC
TRBJ2-3 | . | TRBV3-1/TRBV3-2 | . | CASSLFSARDTQYF | TGTGCCAGCAGCCTGTTCAGCGCCCGGGATACGCAGTATTTT
TRBJ2-2 | . | TRBV18 | . | CASSPNTGELFF | TGTGCCAGCTCACCCAACACCGGGGAGCTGTTTTTT
TRBJ2-1 | . | TRBV2 | once | CASSEIADISYNEQFF | TGTGCCAGCAGTGAAATTGCGGACATCTCCTACAATGAGCAGTTCTTC
TRBJ2-3 | . | TRBV18 | . | CASSPLAQTSTDTQYF | TGTGCCAGCTCACCACTAGCACAGACTAGCACAGATACGCAGTATTTT
TRBJ2-7 | TRBD2 | TRBV5-1 | . | CASSQEASGSYEQYF | TGCGCCAGCAGCCAGGAGGCTAGCGGCTCCTACGAGCAGTACTTC
TRBJ1-4 | . | TRBV6-6 | . | CASTGFHEKLFF | TGTGCCAGTACAGGGTTCCATGAAAAACTGTTTTTT
TRBJ2-6 | . | TRBV3-1/TRBV3-2 | . | CASSQVSSSSGANVLTF | TGTGCCAGCAGCCAAGTCTCCTCCAGCTCTGGGGCCAACGTCCTGACTTTC
TRBJ2-1 | . | TRBV19 | . | CASSRWESGGFYNEQFF | TGTGCCAGTAGTAGGTGGGAGTCGGGGGGCTTCTACAATGAGCAGTTCTTC
TRBJ1-5 | . | TRBV27 | once | CASSPQWRNQPQHF | TGTGCCAGCAGTCCACAGTGGCGCAATCAGCCCCAGCATTTT
TRBJ2-1 | . | TRBV19 | . | CASAAERTSYNEQFF | TGTGCCAGCGCCGCCGAAAGGACCTCTTACAATGAGCAGTTCTTC
TRBJ1-6 | . | TRBV30 | . | CAWSAQDGSPLHF | TGTGCCTGGAGTGCGCAGGATGGTTCACCCCTCCACTTT
TRBJ2-1 | TRBD2 | TRBV3-1/TRBV3-2 | . | CASSLYSGATYNEQFF | TGTGCCAGCAGCCTTTATAGCGGGGCAACGTACAATGAGCAGTTCTTC
TRBJ2-5 | TRBD2 | TRBV5-6 | once | CASSLGTSGGETQYF | TGTGCCAGCAGCTTGGGGACTAGCGGGGGCGAGACCCAGTACTTC
TRBJ2-5 | . | TRBV28 | . | CASSKWGRSLSQETQYF | TGTGCCAGCTCTAAGTGGGGGCGCAGTCTCAGTCAAGAGACCCAGTACTTC
TRBJ2-6 | TRBD2 | TRBV6-1 | few | CASSEARGEGANVLTF | TGTGCCAGCAGTGAAGCGCGGGGGGAAGGGGCCAACGTCCTGACTTTC
TRBJ2-1 | . | TRBV6-5 | . | CASSRGYNNEQFF | TGTGCCAGCAGCCGGGGGTATAACAATGAGCAGTTCTTC
TRBJ2-7 | TRBD1 | TRBV18 | . | CASSRTRDRASYEQYF | TGTGCCAGCTCACGAACTCGGGACAGGGCGTCCTACGAGCAGTACTTC
TRBJ2-1 | . | TRBV5-4 | . | CASSPTSLNEQFF | TGTGCCAGCAGCCCAACTAGCCTCAATGAGCAGTTCTTC
TRBJ2-7 | . | TRBV27 | . | CASSPPTDSYEQYF | TGTGCCAGCAGTCCCCCGACAGACTCCTACGAGCAGTACTTC
TRBJ2-7 | TRBD1 | TRBV28 | . | CASIHRGSSSYEQYF | TGTGCCAGCATTCACAGGGGCTCGAGCTCCTACGAGCAGTACTTC
TRBJ1-3 | . | TRBV7-2 | . | CASSFRGPSGNTIYF | TGTGCCAGCAGCTTTAGGGGACCCTCTGGAAACACCATATATTTT
TRBJ2-7 | . | TRBV5-5 | . | CASTVDPSNGQYF | TGTGCCAGCACCGTGGACCCGTCTAATGGACAGTACTTC
TRBJ2-1 | TRBD2 | TRBV7-3 | . | CASSYGTSGGSVMQFF | TGTGCCAGCAGCTATGGGACTAGCGGGGGGTCCGTGATGCAGTTCTTC
TRBJ2-7 | TRBD1 | TRBV30 | once | CAWSRGQGPYEQYF | TGTGCCTGGAGCCGGGGACAGGGCCCCTACGAGCAGTACTTC
TRBJ2-2 | . | TRBV12-3/TRBV12-4 | . | CASSTRPGELFF | TGTGCCAGCAGCACCCGGCCCGGGGAGCTGTTTTTT
TRBJ1-5 | . | TRBV28 | . | CASSYPGSNQPQHF | TGTGCCAGCAGTTACCCAGGTTCCAATCAGCCCCAGCATTTT
TRBJ2-1 | . | TRBV7-8 | . | CASWDRSLNEQFF | TGTGCCAGCTGGGACCGCTCCCTCAATGAGCAGTTCTTC
TRBJ2-5 | . | TRBV5-4 | . | CASSFRDPQPGTQYF | TGTGCCAGCAGCTTCCGCGACCCACAGCCGGGGACCCAGTACTTC
TRBJ1-5 | . | TRBV25-1 | . | CASMGWGGNQPQHF | TGTGCCAGCATGGGGTGGGGTGGCAATCAGCCCCAGCATTTT
TRBJ2-7 | . | TRBV6-5 | . | CASRLTAGPYYEQYF | TGTGCCAGCAGACTCACGGCAGGCCCGTACTACGAGCAGTACTTC
TRBJ2-6 | . | TRBV4-1 | . | CASSLPRAGSSGANVLTF | TGCGCCAGCAGCCTCCCCCGGGCAGGTAGCTCTGGGGCCAACGTCCTGACTTTC
TRBJ2-5 | . | TRBV29-1 | once | CSVQAGGETQYF | TGCAGCGTGCAGGCCGGGGGAGAGACCCAGTACTTC